Below, 22 T cell receptor beta chains from the same sample are listed, as sequenced in a study of CD8 T cells in ankylosing spondylitis. Their target antigens are unknown. Overall study findings and caveats: A TCR beta motif made of fewer than ten highly homologous variants seemed typical of ankylosing spondylitis blood.

Using its own MiXCR run on the 5' RACE reads, TCRdb lists one record per CDR3 protein. The table includes more than 650,000 distinct CDR3 sequences, 12% detected once. The sequenced material came from blood, either unsorted or a sorted T cell fraction (not recorded which). All receptors come from a male donor with ankylosing spondylitis.

The chain uses TRBV20-1 and TRBJ2-7; D is possibly TRBD1 (6 bases). The CDR3 is made up of 11 amino acids. V was pared by 3 bases and J by 7 bases, with 10 bases between. The germline CDR1 and CDR2 sequences are DFQATT and SNEGSKA (reference sequence). CDR3 in DNA: TGCAGTGCTAGTAGGACAGAGGAGCAGTACTTC. It yields the protein CSASRTEEQYF.

Many counts were recorded for this clonotype. J is TRBJ1-1 and V is TRBV6-1, with 7 nucleotides matching TRBD1. The CDR3 runs to 14 residues. CDR1 is MNHNS and CDR2 is SASEGT in the germline V gene. V lost 7 bases and J lost 3; bases outside the gene matches: 8. The CDR3 DNA reads TGTGCCAGCATCGGGGCAGGGGGTGACACTGAAGCTTTCTTT. This translates into CASIGAGGDTEAFF.

This clonotype has just a few counts. The J gene is TRBJ2-7, the V gene TRBV20-1; D gene unclear. The CDR3 covers 13 residues. The germline gives CDR1 DFQATT, CDR2 SNEGSKA (reference sequence). V lost 3 bases to trimming and J lost 5 bases, with 14 bases between them. The CDR3 nucleotides are TGCAGTGCTAGTAAGTCCGTTAGGCACGAGCAGTACTTC. Protein sequence: CSASKSVRHEQYF.

This clonotype was counted at least ten times. The chain carries TRBV5-1 and TRBJ2-1, with TRBD1 identical over 8 bases. Germline V gene data show CDR1 as SGHRS and CDR2 as YFSETQ. After removal of 3 bases from V and 4 bases from J, the junction contained 9 bases not matched to a gene. The CDR3 runs 16 residues. CDR3 sequence reads: CASSSPPGGKYNEQFF. CDR3 bases: TGCGCCAGCAGCTCACCTCCAGGGGGCAAATACAATGAGCAGTTCTTC. The complete variable domain, with remaining parts taken from reference TRBV5-1 and TRBJ2-1, reads KAGVTQTPRYLIKTRGQQVTLSCSPISGHRSVSWYQQTPGQGLQFLFEYFSETQRNKGNFPGRFSGRQFSNSRSEMNVSTLELGDSALYLCASSSPPGGKYNEQFFGPGTRLTVL.

This clonotype was found a few times. The chain couples TRBV7-2 to TRBJ2-3; D may be TRBD1 or TRBD2 (6 bases each). This CDR3 contains 17 residues. The germline V gene has CDR1 SGHTA and CDR2 FQGNSA. Trimming shortened V by 4 bases and J by 0 bases, and 17 bases separated the two germline ends. CDR3 sequence: CASSSRKGGGSTDTQYF. The CDR3, as DNA: TGTGCCAGCAGCTCCCGGAAGGGGGGTGGTAGCACAGATACGCAGTATTTT.

The genes are TRBV15 and TRBJ1-1; D remains unclear. Germline V gene sequence: CDR1 LNHNV, CDR2 YYDKDF (reference sequence). With 1 base removed from V and 5 bases from J, the gap between germline ends came to 5 bases. This CDR3 region has 12 residues. CDR3 amino acids: CATSRGPTEAFF. CDR3 bases: TGTGCCACCAGCAGAGGCCCAACTGAAGCTTTCTTT. The whole variable domain, remainder taken from reference TRBV15 and TRBJ1-1, is DAMVIQNPRYQVTQFGKPVTLSCSQTLNHNVMYWYQQKSSQAPKLLFHYYDKDFNNEADTPDNFQSRRPNTSFCFLDIRSPGLGDTAMYLCATSRGPTEAFFGQGTRLTVV.

There are a few counts of this clonotype. This may come from a read error, since a much larger clone is one base off. The chain links TRBV11-2 to TRBJ1-2; 8 nucleotides line up with TRBD1. CDR3 length: 14 amino acids. Trimming removed 3 bases from V and 3 bases from J; junction bases left unmatched: 3. Germline values: CDR1 SGHAT, CDR2 FQNNGV. The CDR3 spells CASSLDRAHYGYTF. CDR3 DNA sequence: TGTGCCAGCAGCTTGGACAGGGCTCACTATGGCTACACCTTC.

The J gene is TRBJ2-1, the V gene TRBV7-2; maybe TRBD2 (6 bases). Germline V gives CDR1 SGHTA, CDR2 FQGNSA. Trimming pared 8 bases from V and 4 bases from J, leaving 15 bases between. The length of the CDR3 is 14 residues. This CDR3 reads CASQRAGRYNEQFF. The CDR3 nucleotides read TGTGCCAGCCAAAGGGCAGGGAGGTACAATGAGCAGTTCTTC.

The chain recombines TRBV20-1 with TRBJ1-5; D is unclear. Trimming left V 4 bases short and J 4 bases short, with 14 bases between. The CDR3 spans 14 residues. CDR1 is DFQATT, CDR2 SNEGSKA, per germline (reference sequence). CDR3 region: CSAIAENYNQPQHF. DNA for the CDR3: TGCAGTGCTATAGCAGAAAACTATAATCAGCCCCAGCATTTT.

This clonotype came up a few times. This chain joins TRBV20-1 and TRBJ2-7; tentative D call: TRBD2 (6 bases). V dropped 5 bases and J dropped 1 base, with 18 bases sitting between them. Germline-derived CDR1 and CDR2 are DFQATT and SNEGSKA (reference sequence). CDR3 size: 15 residues. CDR3 sequence (DNA): TGCAGTGCTCCTAGACCAGCGGGCCAATCCTACGAGCAGTACTTC. Residues: CSAPRPAGQSYEQYF.

This clonotype has a handful of counts. The chain combines TRBV20-1 with TRBJ1-2; 7 bases are a match to TRBD1. Germline lookup yields CDR1 DFQATT and CDR2 SNEGSKA (reference sequence). This CDR3 is built from 15 residues. V lost 5 bases to trimming and J lost 2 bases; unmatched junction nucleotides: 11. This chain's CDR3 is CSAAPGGRGNYGYTF. The CDR3 DNA follows: TGCAGTGCTGCCCCCGGTGGCAGGGGGAACTATGGCTACACCTTC.

The chain has TRBV5-1 and TRBJ2-1, with D hard to call. Germline V gene sequence: CDR1 SGHRS, CDR2 YFSETQ. This CDR3 has 12 residues. Between the trimmed V and J ends, which lost 0 bases and 9 bases, there was a span of 7 bases. The CDR3 coding sequence is TGCGCCAGCAGCTTGGAATTTGCTGAGCAGTTCTTC. Translation: CASSLEFAEQFF.

This rearrangement joins TRBV4-2 to TRBJ1-1; D gene uncertain. CDR1 and CDR2 from the germline V gene are LGHNA and YNFKEQ. The germline V and J ends were trimmed by 5 bases and 0 bases, with 10 bases remaining between them. CDR3 length: 14 residues. This CDR3 reads CASSIRVVNTEAFF. CDR3 DNA: TGTGCCAGCAGCATTCGAGTGGTGAACACTGAAGCTTTCTTT.

This clonotype was recorded a few times. The chain employs TRBV20-1 and TRBJ2-6, with D unclear. Trimming removed 6 bases at V and 0 bases at J, with 6 bases between. The CDR3 spans 13 residues. CDR1 is DFQATT, CDR2 SNEGSKA, per germline (reference sequence). The CDR3 region has the DNA TGCAGTGCAGTGGGCTCTGGGGCCAACGTCCTGACTTTC. Amino acid sequence: CSAVGSGANVLTF.

In its sample, this clonotype was seen many times. This chain joins TRBV10-3 and TRBJ2-1, with no clear D. The CDR3 has 13 amino acids. The germline V and J ends were trimmed by 4 bases and 8 bases, with 12 bases remaining between them. Germline V gene data show CDR1 as ENHRY and CDR2 as SYGVKD. The CDR3 DNA reads as TGTGCCATCAGTGTTAAAGGAAACGATGAGCAGTTCTTC. As protein: CAISVKGNDEQFF.

The chain joins TRBV15 to TRBJ2-6; no reliable D call. Germline loops: CDR1 LNHNV, CDR2 YYDKDF (reference sequence). Trimming took off 0 bases at V and 4 bases at J, with 7 bases between the two ends. The CDR3 covers 15 residues. The CDR3 bases are TGTGCCACCAGCAGAGAGGGTCACGGGGCCAACGTCCTGACTTTC. Amino acids: CATSREGHGANVLTF.

The chain recombines TRBV20-1 with TRBJ1-1; D is undetermined. In germline, CDR1 is DFQATT, CDR2 SNEGSKA (reference sequence). The ends were cut back, 3 bases at V and 10 bases at J, with 12 bases in the middle. This CDR3 has 11 residues. DNA for the CDR3: TGCAGTGCTAGGGCCGGTCTAGGAGCTTTCTTT. Amino acids: CSARAGLGAFF.

This clonotype was recorded at least ten times. The CDR3 loop is CASSLANQGRFYGYTF. As DNA, the CDR3 is TGTGCCAGCAGCTTAGCGAATCAGGGACGCTTCTATGGCTACACCTTC. The chain employs TRBV11-1 and TRBJ1-2; D might be TRBD1 (5 bases). V was trimmed by 0 bases and J by 4 bases, leaving 15 bases between them. This CDR3 comprises 16 residues. Looked up from germline, CDR1 is SGHAT and CDR2 is FQDESV (reference sequence).

This clonotype showed up many times. The chain carries TRBV7-2 and TRBJ2-5; D is unresolved. The CDR3 extends over 14 amino acids. The germline V and J ends were trimmed by 3 bases and 2 bases, with 10 bases remaining between them. Germline V gene lookup returns CDR1 SGHTA and CDR2 FQGNSA. CDR3: CASSFNRVQETQYF. The CDR3, as DNA: TGTGCCAGCAGCTTCAATCGGGTTCAAGAGACCCAGTACTTC.

This clonotype has at least ten counts. The chain links TRBV20-1 to TRBJ2-5; D not certain. This CDR3 region has 10 residues. Per the germline V gene, CDR1 is DFQATT and CDR2 is SNEGSKA (reference sequence). Trimming pared 1 base from V and 5 bases from J, leaving 2 bases between. CDR3 amino acids: CSARAETQYF. For the CDR3, the DNA is TGCAGTGCTAGAGCTGAGACCCAGTACTTC.

The genes are TRBV19 and TRBJ2-6; D is uncertain. Trimming took 6 bases from V and 3 from J, leaving 6 bases between them. The CDR3 is made up of 13 amino acids. From germline, CDR1 is LNHDA and CDR2 SQIVND (reference sequence). CDR3 DNA sequence: TGTGCCAGTAGAAACGTTGGGGCCAACGTCCTGACTTTC. Residues: CASRNVGANVLTF.

This clonotype turned up a few times. V and J are TRBV12-3 or TRBV12-4 and TRBJ2-3; possible D gene TRBD1, 6 bases. There are 13 residues in the CDR3. V lost 5 bases to trimming and J lost 4 bases, with 10 bases between them. The CDR3: CASSRDIPDTQYF. CDR3 sequence (DNA): TGTGCCAGCAGTAGGGACATCCCAGATACGCAGTATTTT.